The T cell receptor (beta chain) described here comes from a study of T cells in Graves' hyperthyroidism and ophthalmopathy. It was RNA transcripts that yielded the amplified TCR beta CDR3 regions. The TCR CDR3 first-round RT-PCR relied on the HTBI primer set. Via MiXCR, TCRdb re-called the multiplex PCR reads, giving one row per CDR3 protein. The sample includes around 500,000 distinct CDR3 sequences, about 16% of them seen just once. This clonotype was counted at least ten times. Germline-derived CDR1 and CDR2 are PRHDT and FYEKMQ (reference sequence). V lost 2 bases, J lost 6 bases, and 11 bases lay in between. This CDR3 spans 13 amino acids.

This sequence was found in a woman between 25 and 40 years old with Graves' ophthalmopathy. The chain links TRBV13 to TRBJ2-7; D remains ambiguous. Source material: blood. The CDR3 nucleotides read TGTGCCAGCAGCTTACCAGTGGGGTCCGAGCAGTACTTC. Its translation is CASSLPVGSEQYF.